This T cell receptor (beta chain) was recovered during a study of blood T cell repertoires in COVID-19. The wider study: Italy, Spain and the United States were the sources of the convalescent and acute COVID-19 samples. T cells, B-cell-depleted T cells, or PBMCs provided the cDNA or gDNA that served as material.

Germline CDR1 and CDR2: SNHLY and FYNNEI. V shed 6 bases and J shed 5 bases, with 10 bases lying between them. This CDR3 comprises 12 residues. Per the authors' pipeline: Quantification of nucleated cells was approximated via reference gene primer amplification. TCRdb's copy holds only in-frame clones and misses some; the assay was immunoSEQ multiplex PCR. Clonal size and the V and J genes are those of that table, whereas D and trimming came from the DNA. The repertoire holds about 66,000 clones, with about 90% as singletons. The specimen was peripheral blood. This clonotype originated in a human donor in a cohort sampled during active COVID-19. The genes are TRBV2 and TRBJ1-2, with D possibly being TRBD1 (6 bases). The CDR3 is CASSPGTYGYTF. CDR3 nucleotide sequence: TGTGCCAGCAGCCCAGGGACATATGGCTACACCTTC.